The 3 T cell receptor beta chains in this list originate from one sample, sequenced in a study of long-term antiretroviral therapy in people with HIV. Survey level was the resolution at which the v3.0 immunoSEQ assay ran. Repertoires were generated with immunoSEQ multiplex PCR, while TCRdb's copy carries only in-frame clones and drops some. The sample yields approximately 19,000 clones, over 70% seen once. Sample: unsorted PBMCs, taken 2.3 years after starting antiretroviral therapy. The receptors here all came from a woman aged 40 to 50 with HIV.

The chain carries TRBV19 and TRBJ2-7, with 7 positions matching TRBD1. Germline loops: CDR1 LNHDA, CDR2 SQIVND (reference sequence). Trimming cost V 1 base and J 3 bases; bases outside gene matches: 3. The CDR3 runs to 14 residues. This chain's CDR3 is CASSIGQGDYEQYF. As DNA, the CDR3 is TGTGCCAGTAGTATAGGACAGGGAGACTACGAGCAGTACTTC. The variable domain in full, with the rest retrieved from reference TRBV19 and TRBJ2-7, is DGGITQSPKYLFRKEGQNVTLSCEQNLNHDAMYWYRQDPGQGLRLIYYSQIVNDFQKGDIAEGYSVSREKKESFPLTVTSAQKNPTAFYLCASSIGQGDYEQYFGPGTRLTVT.

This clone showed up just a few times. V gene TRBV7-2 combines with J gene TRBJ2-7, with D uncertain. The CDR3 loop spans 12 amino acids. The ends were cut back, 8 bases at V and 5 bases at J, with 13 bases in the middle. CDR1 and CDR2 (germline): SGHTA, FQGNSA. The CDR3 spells CASANNWDEQYF. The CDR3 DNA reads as TGTGCCAGCGCAAACAATTGGGACGAGCAGTACTTC.

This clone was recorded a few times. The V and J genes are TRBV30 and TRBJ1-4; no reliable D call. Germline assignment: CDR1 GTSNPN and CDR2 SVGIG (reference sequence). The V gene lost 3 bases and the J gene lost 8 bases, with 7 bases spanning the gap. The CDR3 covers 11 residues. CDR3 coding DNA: TGTGCCTGGAGGATAGAAGAAAAACTGTTTTTT. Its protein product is CAWRIEEKLFF.